Sequencing of this T cell receptor delta chain was carried out in a study of gamma-delta T cells after stem cell transplantation. TCRdb applied CATT to the RT-PCR reads for clone calling. The top ten clones hold 25% to 40% of a sample with several thousand delta-chain clones, 1.5% to 2% of them seen once. This clone was seen more than once but under ten times. Its ends do not fully match the called genes, so a read error is possible. The CDR3 length is 22 residues. CDR1 is GEAIGNYY, CDR2 EKD, per germline. This rearrangement joins TRDV2 to TRDJ3, with D possibly TRDD3 on 6 matching bases. The sample was gamma-delta T cells. The clonotype originates from a human donor. It is not recorded whose cells these are; they may come from a transplant donor. CDR3 sequence: CACNTAGPGERGKAWGTRQMFF. DNA of the CDR3: TGTGCCTGTAACACCGCGGGACCTGGTGAGCGGGGAAAAGCCTGGGGCACCCGACAGATGTTTTTC.